The rows below give T cell receptor beta chains drawn from one sample of a study of blood T cell repertoires in COVID-19. Data came from immunoSEQ multiplex PCR; TCRdb stores just in-frame clones and leaves some out. There are a few hundred thousand clones in the sample; over 75% occur only once, and more than 4% lies in the top ten. Sequenced: PBMCs or T cells enriched from blood (not recorded which). Every receptor here comes from a woman aged 30 to 39 who had recovered from COVID-19. Both conserved end residues are part of each CDR3. D genes are given only for firm matches. Only some rows state a clone size, as once, few, many or a class for expanded clones.

-	TRBV3-1/TRBV3-2	-	TRBJ2-5	CASSPGRQETQYF	TGTGCCAGCAGCCCGGGGAGACAAGAGACCCAGTACTTC
TRBD1	TRBV11-2	-	TRBJ2-5	CASSSLEGLGDRQETQYF	TGTGCCAGCAGCTCCCTAGAAGGGCTTGGGGACAGACAAGAGACCCAGTACTTC
TRBD1	TRBV7-9	-	TRBJ1-5	CASSVVGQGGSSNQPQHF	TGTGCCAGCAGCGTTGTCGGACAGGGGGGCAGCAGCAATCAGCCCCAGCATTTT
-	TRBV7-6	-	TRBJ1-5	CASSTLDRANQPQHF	TGTGCCAGCAGCACTCTAGACAGAGCCAATCAGCCCCAGCATTTT
-	TRBV27	-	TRBJ1-1	CASSFSQGARYTEAFF	TGTGCCAGCAGTTTTTCACAGGGTGCTAGGTACACTGAAGCTTTCTTT
-	TRBV6-5	-	TRBJ2-7	CASNSKSAYEQYF	TGTGCCAGCAATTCTAAATCCGCATACGAGCAGTACTTC
-	TRBV11-3	-	TRBJ2-3	CASSDRSVGGVEQYF	TGTGCCAGCTCCGACCGCAGTGTAGGGGGAGTGGAGCAGTATTTT
-	TRBV6-1	-	TRBJ1-5	CASSDRTVNSNQPQHF	TGTGCCAGCAGTGATAGGACAGTCAATAGCAATCAGCCCCAGCATTTT
TRBD1	TRBV3-1/TRBV3-2	-	TRBJ1-6	CASSQLGGDSPLHF	TGTGCCAGCAGCCAATTAGGGGGCGATTCACCCCTCCACTTT
TRBD1	TRBV29-1	-	TRBJ1-2	CSVGTGPAYGYTF	TGCAGCGTTGGGACAGGTCCTGCCTATGGCTACACCTTC
TRBD1	TRBV6-1	few	TRBJ1-1	CASSEAMGQTQRNTEAFF	TGTGCCAGCAGTGAAGCTATGGGACAGACTCAACGTAACACTGAAGCTTTCTTT
-	TRBV28	-	TRBJ1-2	CASSGDQGDGYTF	TGTGCCAGCAGTGGAGATCAGGGCGATGGCTACACCTTC
-	TRBV7-7	-	TRBJ2-6	CASSPSGGRYLSGANVLTF	TGTGCCAGCAGCCCGTCCGGTGGGCGATACCTCTCTGGGGCCAACGTCCTGACTTTC
-	TRBV2	-	TRBJ2-1	CASSELALGFGIDEQFF	TGTGCCAGCAGTGAATTAGCGTTGGGCTTTGGTATCGATGAGCAGTTCTTC
-	TRBV6-5	-	TRBJ1-1	CASSYDSRGTEAFF	TGTGCCAGCAGTTACGATTCCAGAGGCACTGAAGCTTTCTTT
-	TRBV3-1/TRBV3-2	-	TRBJ1-6	CASSLGVGQGNSPLHF	TGTGCCAGCAGTTTAGGGGTTGGGCAGGGGAATTCACCCCTCCACTTT
TRBD1	TRBV29-1	-	TRBJ1-5	CSVKLKGANQPQHF	TGCAGCGTTAAATTGAAGGGGGCGAATCAGCCCCAGCATTTT
-	TRBV25-1	-	TRBJ2-7	CASSLEGDGFEQYF	TGTGCCAGCAGTTTAGAAGGGGATGGCTTCGAGCAGTACTTC